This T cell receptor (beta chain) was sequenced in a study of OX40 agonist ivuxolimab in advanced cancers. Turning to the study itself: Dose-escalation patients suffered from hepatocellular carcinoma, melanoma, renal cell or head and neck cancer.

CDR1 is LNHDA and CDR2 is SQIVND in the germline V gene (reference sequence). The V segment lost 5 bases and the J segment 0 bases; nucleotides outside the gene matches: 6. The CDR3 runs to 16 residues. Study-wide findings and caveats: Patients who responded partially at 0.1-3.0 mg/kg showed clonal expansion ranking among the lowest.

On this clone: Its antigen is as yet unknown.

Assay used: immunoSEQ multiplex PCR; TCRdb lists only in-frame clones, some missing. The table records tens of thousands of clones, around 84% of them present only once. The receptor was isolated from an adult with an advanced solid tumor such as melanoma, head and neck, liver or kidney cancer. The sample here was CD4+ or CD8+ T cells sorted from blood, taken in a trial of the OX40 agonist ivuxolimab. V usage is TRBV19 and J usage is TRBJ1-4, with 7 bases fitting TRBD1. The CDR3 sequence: CASSSWTGPTNEKLFF. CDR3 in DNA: TGTGCCAGTAGTTCCTGGACAGGACCAACTAATGAAAAACTGTTTTTT.